Detailed here is one TCR beta chain. Its antigen is currently unknown. This entry comes from a study of vaccination effects on CD4 cells after COVID-19. Study summary: Post-vaccine specimens were collected at a median of 72 days following the second dose.

Generated by immunoSEQ multiplex PCR, the TCRdb table keeps only in-frame clones and is missing some. The sample holds about 29,000 clones, roughly 71% seen once. This CDR3 has 15 residues. Germline-derived CDR1 and CDR2 are SGHRS and YFSETQ. V shed 0 bases and J shed 2 bases, with 12 bases lying between them. Viral peptide pools were used in the ViraFEST assay to expand antigen-specific CD4+ T cells, and sequencing came afterward. CD4+ T cell isolation took place after about nine days of culture. BNT162b2 vaccine or mRNA-1273 vaccine was given to participants in two doses. Study conclusions and caveats: Late in the post-vaccination period, infection-induced and vaccine-induced clones underwent marked clonal contraction. Only 1 of 255 vaccine-induced clones from healthy vaccinees cross-reacted with common cold coronaviruses.

The V gene is TRBV5-1, the J gene TRBJ2-7; D gene unclear. The receptor was isolated from a human donor who received a COVID-19 vaccine. The sequences come from CD4+ T cells from PBMCs cultured with HCoV-OC43 spike peptides, collected after COVID-19 vaccination. Indicated subset: HCoV-OC43 spike overlapping peptide pool stimulation. In DNA form, the CDR3 reads TGCGCCAGCAGCTTGGCGGCAGGAAGAACCTACGAGCAGTACTTC. Protein: CASSLAAGRTYEQYF. Using reference TRBV5-1 and TRBJ2-7 for the parts outside the CDR3, the full variable domain is KAGVTQTPRYLIKTRGQQVTLSCSPISGHRSVSWYQQTPGQGLQFLFEYFSETQRNKGNFPGRFSGRQFSNSRSEMNVSTLELGDSALYLCASSLAAGRTYEQYFGPGTRLTVT.